A selection of T cell receptor beta chains follows, all from one sample in a study of blood T cells in healthy people across ages. TCRdb redid the calling of the 5' RACE reads with MiXCR, one entry per CDR3 protein. The table shows 1 million to 1.2 million distinct CDR3 sequences, with roughly two fifths occurring only once. Material for sequencing was blood. Source of these receptors: a man younger than 35 in good health. Each CDR3 is given with its conserved first and last residue. D genes are given only for firm matches. Where a row states a size, it is once, few, many or the class of an expanded clone; other rows omit it.

TRBJ2-3,TRBD2,NA,TRBV5-1,16,CASSSRLSGGLDTQYF,TGCGCCAGCAGCTCACGTCTCAGCGGGGGTTTGGATACGCAGTATTTT
TRBJ2-1,NA,NA,TRBV12-3/TRBV12-4,13,CASSFDEKGEQFF,TGTGCCAGCAGTTTTGACGAGAAGGGTGAGCAGTTCTTC
TRBJ1-2,NA,NA,TRBV4-1,13,CASSQTSGLGYTF,TGCGCCAGCAGCCAGACCTCGGGGCTTGGCTACACCTTC
TRBJ2-5,TRBD2,few,TRBV18,16,CASSPPSAGVSETQYF,TGTGCCAGCTCACCACCGTCAGCGGGGGTTTCGGAGACCCAGTACTTC
TRBJ1-5,NA,NA,TRBV9,14,CASSVGGAQGPQHF,TGTGCCAGCAGCGTGGGTGGGGCCCAAGGGCCCCAGCATTTT
TRBJ2-1,NA,many,TRBV12-3/TRBV12-4,16,CASSSVLANIYNEQFF,TGTGCCAGCAGTTCTGTATTAGCGAACATATACAATGAGCAGTTCTTC
TRBJ2-7,NA,NA,TRBV4-3,14,CASSQVLRTYEQYF,TGCGCCAGCAGCCAAGTACTACGGACCTACGAGCAGTACTTC
TRBJ1-5,NA,NA,TRBV27,17,CASSLSMGGISNQPQHF,TGTGCCAGCAGTTTATCTATGGGGGGGATTAGCAATCAGCCCCAGCATTTT
TRBJ2-2,TRBD1,NA,TRBV3-1,15,CASRRWDRATGEQFF,TGTGCCAGCAGACGCTGGGACAGGGCAACCGGGGAGCAGTTTTTT
TRBJ2-3,TRBD2,few,TRBV7-9,15,CASSPFSGVKDTQYF,TGTGCCAGCAGCCCGTTTAGCGGGGTTAAAGATACGCAGTATTTT
TRBJ2-5,TRBD2,few,TRBV9,14,CASSVESSGETQYF,TGTGCCAGCAGCGTAGAGAGTAGCGGGGAGACCCAGTACTTC
TRBJ2-5,TRBD1,NA,TRBV5-1,14,CASSFGQGGNEQYF,TGCGCCAGCAGCTTCGGACAGGGTGGCAATGAGCAGTACTTC
TRBJ2-1,TRBD2,NA,TRBV4-1,21,CASSQDREGLAGGLSYNEQFF,TGCGCCAGCAGCCAAGATCGCGAAGGACTAGCGGGGGGACTCTCCTACAATGAGCAGTTCTTC
TRBJ2-3,NA,once,TRBV20-1,14,CSAVPRTSTDTQYF,TGCAGTGCTGTACCCCGGACCTCCACAGATACGCAGTATTTT
TRBJ2-1,TRBD2,NA,TRBV7-2,15,CASSALANRYNEQFF,TGTGCCAGCAGCGCACTAGCGAATAGGTACAATGAGCAGTTCTTC
TRBJ2-5,NA,few,TRBV2,13,CASRGQVKETQYF,TGTGCCAGCAGAGGCCAGGTGAAAGAGACCCAGTACTTC
TRBJ1-1,NA,NA,TRBV7-2,14,CASSLMGQNTEAFF,TGTGCCAGCAGCTTAATGGGACAGAACACTGAAGCTTTCTTT
TRBJ1-5,NA,NA,TRBV6-6,12,CASTQYNQPQHF,TGTGCCAGCACGCAGTACAATCAGCCCCAGCATTTT
TRBJ1-1,TRBD1,few,TRBV7-2,15,CASSSRDRMNTEAFF,TGTGCCAGCAGCAGCAGGGACAGAATGAACACTGAAGCTTTCTTT
TRBJ2-3,NA,NA,TRBV7-8,15,CASSLGEVNTDTQYF,TGTGCCAGCAGCTTAGGGGAGGTTAACACAGATACGCAGTATTTT
TRBJ1-4,TRBD1,NA,TRBV6-6,16,CASSYSDRALNEKLFF,TGTGCCAGCAGTTATTCGGACAGGGCCCTAAATGAAAAACTGTTTTTT
TRBJ1-1,TRBD1,NA,TRBV7-9,13,CASQQGGTTEAFF,TGTGCCAGCCAGCAGGGGGGTACCACTGAAGCTTTCTTT
TRBJ2-1,NA,NA,TRBV7-2,15,CASSLNRGGYNEQFF,TGTGCCAGCAGCTTAAATAGGGGAGGCTACAATGAGCAGTTCTTC
TRBJ2-2,NA,few,TRBV20-1,13,CSAISHSTGELFF,TGCAGTGCTATTAGCCACTCGACCGGGGAGCTGTTTTTT
TRBJ1-1,NA,few,TRBV4-3,16,CASSHSSRGANTEAFF,TGCGCCAGCAGCCACTCCTCCCGTGGGGCGAACACTGAAGCTTTCTTT
TRBJ2-7,NA,NA,TRBV4-3,15,CAGSQMVSSYNEQYF,TGCGCCGGCAGCCAAATGGTGAGCTCCTACAATGAGCAGTACTTC
TRBJ2-3,NA,NA,TRBV3-1,13,CASSQDRSGTQYF,TGTGCCAGCAGCCAAGATCGTTCGGGAACGCAGTATTTT
TRBJ1-5,NA,few,TRBV4-1,16,CASSQAYRGHLQPQHF,TGCGCCAGCAGCCAAGCTTATAGGGGTCACCTTCAGCCCCAGCATTTT
TRBJ2-2,TRBD1,few,TRBV27,16,CASSARTGPNTGELFF,TGTGCCAGCAGTGCACGGACAGGCCCAAACACCGGGGAGCTGTTTTTT
TRBJ1-6,NA,few,TRBV9,16,CASSVASTVNNSPLHF,TGTGCCAGCAGCGTAGCGTCGACAGTAAATAATTCACCCCTCCACTTT
TRBJ2-2,NA,NA,TRBV20-1,13,CSAWDPNTGELFF,TGCAGTGCCTGGGACCCGAACACCGGGGAGCTGTTTTTT
TRBJ2-7,NA,NA,TRBV5-1,14,CASSLGSSVYEQYF,TGCGCCAGCAGCTTGGGAAGTAGCGTCTACGAGCAGTACTTC
TRBJ2-3,NA,once,TRBV2,12,CARRRGGDTQNF,TGTGCCAGAAGAAGGGGGGGAGATACGCAGAATTTT
TRBJ1-5,TRBD1,NA,TRBV27,13,CASSRTGARPQHF,TGTGCCAGCAGCCGGACAGGGGCCCGGCCCCAGCATTTT
TRBJ2-2,NA,NA,TRBV6-6,15,CASSYLSVPGRELFF,TGTGCCAGCAGTTACCTGTCGGTTCCCGGCCGGGAGCTGTTTTTT
TRBJ1-1,NA,NA,TRBV20-1,14,CSAGGTRRGTEAFF,TGCAGTGCTGGGGGGACGAGGAGGGGGACTGAAGCTTTCTTT
TRBJ2-3,NA,many,TRBV7-2,19,CASSLAKFWGQKRTDTQYF,TGTGCCAGCAGCTTAGCGAAGTTTTGGGGACAAAAACGGACAGATACGCAGTATTTT
TRBJ1-2,NA,NA,TRBV7-3,17,CASSLCGSRDSNYGFTF,TGTGCCAGCAGCTTATGCGGAAGCAGGGACTCTAACTATGGCTTCACCTTC
TRBJ2-1,TRBD1,few,TRBV28,18,CASSTVGQADSSYNEQFF,TGTGCCAGCAGTACTGTAGGACAGGCCGACAGCTCCTACAATGAGCAGTTCTTC
TRBJ2-7,TRBD2,NA,TRBV5-1,15,CASSLERTSAPEQYF,TGCGCCAGCAGCTTGGAGAGGACTAGTGCCCCTGAGCAGTACTTC
TRBJ2-7,TRBD1,NA,TRBV7-8,15,CASSFSGTGNHEQYF,TGTGCCAGCAGCTTCTCCGGGACAGGGAACCACGAGCAGTACTTC
TRBJ2-3,NA,NA,TRBV7-9,12,CASSLGGDTLYF,TGTGCCAGCAGCCTAGGGGGAGATACGCTGTATTTT
TRBJ2-3,NA,NA,TRBV9,16,CASSVDVVKAGDTQYF,TGTGCCAGCAGCGTAGACGTTGTAAAGGCGGGGGATACGCAGTATTTT
TRBJ1-2,TRBD1,NA,TRBV5-1,15,CASSLGQGPPDGYTF,TGCGCCAGCAGCTTGGGACAGGGGCCGCCCGATGGCTACACCTTC
TRBJ2-5,NA,few,TRBV7-9,12,CASSFDNTEQYF,TGTGCCAGCAGCTTTGACAATACTGAGCAGTACTTC
TRBJ1-2,NA,NA,TRBV9,18,CASSVGRATEDHHYGYTF,TGTGCCAGCAGCGTAGGTAGGGCAACCGAGGACCACCACTATGGCTACACCTTC
TRBJ2-7,NA,few,TRBV7-2,17,CASSSPDSSHFYNEQYF,TGTGCCAGCAGCTCCCCTGACAGTTCCCATTTCTACAATGAGCAGTACTTC
TRBJ2-7,TRBD1,NA,TRBV9,16,CASSVDADRDHNEQYF,TGTGCCAGCAGCGTAGATGCGGACAGGGACCACAATGAGCAGTACTTC
TRBJ1-4,NA,few,TRBV5-1,15,CASSYDGVLNEKLFF,TGCGCCAGCAGCTACGACGGCGTCCTTAATGAAAAACTGTTTTTT
TRBJ2-2,TRBD1,few,TRBV20-1,15,CSARVRDRVTGELFF,TGCAGTGCTAGAGTAAGGGACAGGGTCACCGGGGAGCTGTTTTTT